At least ten counts were recorded for the clone carrying this T cell receptor beta chain. This entry is derived from a study of early T cells in non-severe SARS-CoV-2 infection. This CDR3 is 14 amino acids long. The germline V and J ends were trimmed by 7 bases and 7 bases, with 19 bases remaining between them. Germline V gene lookup returns CDR1 MNHEY and CDR2 SMNVEV (reference sequence). Individual cDNA molecules received unique molecular identifiers during library preparation. TCRdb ran MiXCR on the 5' RACE reads and lists one entry per CDR3 protein. The repertoire holds around 60,000 distinct CDR3 sequences, with 8.5% to 10% as singletons.

The receptor was isolated from an adult who was a healthcare worker with PCR-confirmed SARS-CoV-2 infection or an uninfected control (not recorded which). This chain connects TRBV27 to TRBJ1-1, with D tentatively TRBD1 (6 bases). The sequencing sample was made of whole blood. For the CDR3, the DNA is TGTGCCAGCAAGTTTCCAGGGGACGGTAATGAAGCTTTCTTT. This encodes CASKFPGDGNEAFF.